These 27 T cell receptor beta chains originate from one sample sequenced in a study of blood T cell repertoires in COVID-19. The protocol was immunoSEQ multiplex PCR, while the TCRdb copy is restricted to in-frame clones and leaves out a portion. The data show roughly 200,000 clones, with more than 70% seen just once and 18% held by the top ten. Sequenced sample: peripheral blood. These receptors all stem from a person between 70 and 80 years old with COVID-19, enrolled during active disease.

This chain connects TRBV5-4 to TRBJ2-5; the D gene is possibly TRBD2 (5 bases). The germline V and J ends were trimmed by 4 bases and 1 base, with 14 bases remaining between them. This CDR3 contains 15 residues. Per the germline V gene, CDR1 is SGHNT and CDR2 is YYREEE (reference sequence). CDR3 sequence (DNA): TGTGCCAGCAGCCTACCCGGACTGGGCCAAGAGACCCAGTACTTC. Encoded protein: CASSLPGLGQETQYF. Supplemented by reference TRBV5-4 and TRBJ2-5, the full variable domain reads ETGVTQSPTHLIKTRGQQVTLRCSSQSGHNTVSWYQQALGQGPQFIFQYYREEENGRGNFPPRFSGLQFPNYSSELNVNALELDDSALYLCASSLPGLGQETQYFGPGTRLLVL.

The chain recombines TRBV9 with TRBJ2-3, with 11 bases identical to TRBD2. The CDR3 runs to 16 residues. Germline CDR1 SGDLS, CDR2 YYNGEE. V was pared by 5 bases and J by 2 bases, with 7 bases of the junction left unmatched. This chain's CDR3 is CASRETSGVITDTQYF. CDR3 bases: TGTGCCAGCAGGGAGACTAGCGGGGTTATCACAGATACGCAGTATTTT.

The chain employs TRBV7-9 and TRBJ1-6; tentative D call: TRBD1 (5 bases). The CDR3 is 13 amino acids. Trimming pared 3 bases from V and 6 bases from J, leaving 6 bases between. Germline CDR1 and CDR2: SEHNR and FQNEAQ (reference sequence). The CDR3 protein is CASSLGGNSPLHF. DNA of the CDR3: TGTGCCAGCAGCTTGGGGGGTAATTCACCCCTCCACTTT.

The V gene is TRBV28, the J gene TRBJ1-6; D gene ambiguous. The germline gives CDR1 MDHEN, CDR2 SYDVKM. V dropped 5 bases and J dropped 5 bases, with 13 bases sitting between them. The CDR3 has 15 amino acids. The CDR3 DNA reads TGTGCCAGCAGTCCACCAGGACTGAATAATTCACCCCTCCACTTT. Protein sequence: CASSPPGLNNSPLHF.

V is TRBV7-7 and J is TRBJ2-5; 10 positions agree with TRBD2. Trimming cost V 1 base and J 5 bases; bases outside gene matches: 7. The CDR3 extends over 16 amino acids. CDR1 is SSHAT, CDR2 FNYEAQ, per germline (reference sequence). CDR3 loop: CASSLEASGGWETQYF. In DNA, the CDR3 is TGTGCCAGCAGCTTAGAAGCTAGCGGGGGATGGGAGACCCAGTACTTC.

In nucleotides, the CDR3 is TGTGCCAGGATAACCGGCCGGGGGTGCACAGATACGCAGTATTTT. Amino acids: CARITGRGCTDTQYF. This chain joins TRBV19 and TRBJ2-3; TRBD2 is a possible D gene (6 bases). CDR1 LNHDA and CDR2 SQIVND come from the germline V gene (reference sequence). Trimming cost V 9 bases and J 1 base, with 17 bases left between them. This CDR3 is built from 15 residues. Full variable domain (rest looked up from reference TRBV19 and TRBJ2-3): DGGITQSPKYLFRKEGQNVTLSCEQNLNHDAMYWYRQDPGQGLRLIYYSQIVNDFQKGDIAEGYSVSREKKESFPLTVTSAQKNPTAFYLCARITGRGCTDTQYFGPGTRLTVL.

Details on this clone: The CDR3 ends on some other residue instead of the conserved phenylalanine or tryptophan, so this is likely a read error. The DNA is omitted, as the CDR3 cannot be located on it reliably, and the CDR3 follows TCRdb's listing. This rearrangement joins TRBV3-1 (or the pseudogene TRBV3-2) to TRBJ2-7; the table assigns TRBD2, which was not confirmed against the DNA. The CDR3 sequence runs 14 residues, both termini included. CDR1 is LGHDT, CDR2 YNNKEL, per germline (reference sequence). The CDR3 protein is CASSQTPGGTLFSI.

The V call is TRBV27, the J call TRBJ2-5, with TRBD1 identical over 8 bases. The CDR3 runs 13 residues. The V segment lost 3 bases and the J segment 9 bases; nucleotides outside the gene matches: 6. Germline CDR1 is MNHEY and CDR2 is SMNVEV (reference sequence). Written as DNA, the CDR3 is TGTGCCAGCAGTTTCAGGGGGCGATCGCCCCAGTACTTC. It is translated as CASSFRGRSPQYF.

The chain carries TRBV4-3 and TRBJ2-3, with D tentatively TRBD2 (5 bases). The CDR3 is 15 residues long. Between the trimmed V and J ends, which lost 0 bases and 7 bases, there was a span of 14 bases. CDR1 is LGHNA, CDR2 YSLEER, per germline. CDR3 sequence: CASSQDPGVRYTQYF. CDR3 in DNA: TGCGCCAGCAGCCAAGATCCCGGGGTCCGTTATACGCAGTATTTT.

J is TRBJ2-1 and V is TRBV7-9; 7 nucleotides match TRBD2. Trimming took 5 bases from V and 8 from J; bases not matched to a gene: 15. Per the germline V gene, CDR1 is SEHNR and CDR2 is FQNEAQ (reference sequence). The CDR3 sequence is 16 residues long. CDR3 region: CASSQPRGSGDYEQFF. Written as DNA, the CDR3 is TGTGCCAGCAGCCAACCACGGGGGAGCGGGGACTATGAGCAGTTCTTC.

This clone was seen more than once but under ten times. This chain connects TRBV28 to TRBJ1-3; D unresolved. Trimming stripped 10 bases from V and 0 bases from J, with 19 bases between. The CDR3 contains 16 residues. CDR1 MDHEN and CDR2 SYDVKM come from the germline V gene. CDR3 protein: CATIEWASNSGNTIYF. Written as DNA, the CDR3 is TGTGCCACCATCGAGTGGGCGTCGAACTCTGGAAACACCATATATTTT.

The CDR3 is CATSSATGYTEAFF. The CDR3 coding sequence is TGTGCCACCAGCAGTGCGACAGGGTACACTGAAGCTTTCTTT. The V and J genes are TRBV15 and TRBJ1-1; 7 bases agree with TRBD1. There are 14 residues in the CDR3. The J segment lost 3 bases and the V segment lost 3 bases, leaving 4 bases of the junction unmatched. The germline V gene has CDR1 LNHNV and CDR2 YYDKDF (reference sequence).

This rearrangement joins TRBV12-3 or TRBV12-4 to TRBJ1-1, with D uncertain. V was shortened by 5 bases and J by 9 bases, with 10 bases between the two germline ends. The CDR3 is made up of 11 amino acids. The CDR3 DNA follows: TGTGCCAGCAGTCGGACTGAAAAAGCTTTCTTT. This translates into CASSRTEKAFF.

This clone was found a few times. J is TRBJ1-4 and V is TRBV6-6; tentative D call: TRBD1 (5 bases). The CDR3 extends over 16 amino acids. Per germline, CDR1 MNHNY and CDR2 SVGAGI (reference sequence). Trimming stripped 2 bases from V and 0 bases from J, with 10 bases between. CDR3 DNA sequence: TGTGCCAGCAGTTACGCAGGGCCACCAACTAATGAAAAACTGTTTTTT. This gives the protein CASSYAGPPTNEKLFF.

The chain has TRBV21-1 and TRBJ2-5; the table's D call of TRBD2 was not tested on the DNA. The J call may be incorrect, as the DNA end agrees better with TRBJ2-7. TRBV21-1 is deemed a pseudogene. The CDR3 sequence is 15 residues long. CDR3 DNA: TGTGCCAGCAGCAAACCGGAGACTAGCGATGACGAGCAGTACTTC. This encodes CASSKPETSDDEQYF.

The V gene is TRBV2, the J gene TRBJ2-6; D is perhaps TRBD1 (6 bases). Looked up from germline, CDR1 is SNHLY and CDR2 is FYNNEI. The CDR3 runs to 16 residues. Trimming pared 8 bases from V and 3 bases from J, leaving 17 bases between. The CDR3 region has the DNA TGTGCCAGCGTAGGGGCAGGGGTATTTGGGGCCAACGTCCTGACTTTC. It specifies CASVGAGVFGANVLTF.

The J gene is TRBJ1-5, the V gene TRBV5-4, with D possibly being TRBD1 (5 bases). The germline gives CDR1 SGHNT, CDR2 YYREEE (reference sequence). There are 19 residues in the CDR3. V dropped 4 bases and J dropped 0 bases, with 23 bases sitting between them. The CDR3 DNA reads TGTGCCAGCAGCCAGCCCAGTTGGGGCAGTGATTATAGCAATCAGCCCCAGCATTTT. Its translation: CASSQPSWGSDYSNQPQHF.

The V call is TRBV24-1, the J call TRBJ1-5; a possible D gene is TRBD1 (5 bases). This CDR3 has 15 amino acids. Trimming cost V 3 bases and J 0 bases, with 8 bases left between them. CDR1 KGHDR and CDR2 SFDVKD come from the germline V gene. The CDR3 here is CATSDPTVSNQPQHF. CDR3 DNA sequence: TGTGCCACCAGTGATCCGACAGTTAGCAATCAGCCCCAGCATTTT.

The chain carries TRBV11-2 and TRBJ1-1; perhaps TRBD1 as D (6 bases). CDR1 is SGHAT and CDR2 is FQNNGV in the germline V gene. The V gene lost 5 bases and the J gene lost 1 base, with 14 bases spanning the gap. The CDR3 length is 15 residues. CDR3 amino acids: CASSPWGQANTEAFF. The CDR3 nucleotides read TGTGCCAGCAGCCCTTGGGGACAAGCGAACACTGAAGCTTTCTTT.

V is TRBV5-3 and J is TRBJ2-3, with TRBD2 identical over 11 bases. TRBV5-3 qualifies as an ORF whose function is uncertain. This CDR3 spans 17 amino acids. V lost 4 bases to trimming and J lost 2 bases; unmatched junction nucleotides: 9. DNA of the CDR3: TGTGCCAGAAGCGGCGATGGGACTAGCGGTTACACAGATACGCAGTATTTT. This codes for CARSGDGTSGYTDTQYF.

The CDR3 reads CASSTGTGFYEQYF. In nucleotides, the CDR3 is TGTGCCAGCAGCACCGGGACAGGCTTCTACGAGCAGTACTTC. This chain links TRBV9 with TRBJ2-7; TRBD1 aligns across 8 bases. In germline, CDR1 is SGDLS, CDR2 YYNGEE. V shed 4 bases, J shed 3 bases, and the junction held 6 bases outside the gene matches. This CDR3 contains 14 residues.

This clone was recorded only once. The V call is TRBV28, the J call TRBJ1-4, with 9 bases aligning to TRBD1. CDR3 length equals 15 residues. Germline CDR1 is MDHEN and CDR2 is SYDVKM. V was clipped by 6 bases and J by 3 bases; unmatched bases: 5. The CDR3 DNA follows: TGTGCCAGCAGAGGGACAGGGTCTGCTAATGAAAAACTGTTTTTT. It codes for CASRGTGSANEKLFF. Full variable domain (rest looked up from reference TRBV28 and TRBJ1-4): DVKVTQSSRYLVKRTGEKVFLECVQDMDHENMFWYRQDPGLGLRLIYFSYDVKMKEKGDIPEGYSVSREKKERFSLILESASTNQTSMYLCASRGTGSANEKLFFGSGTQLSVL.

Here the CDR3 DNA reads TGCGCCAGCAGTGTCGTCCTTCCTGGACTAGCGGGTACCCACAATGAGCAGTTCTTC. It yields the protein CASSVVLPGLAGTHNEQFF. V and J are TRBV10-2 and TRBJ2-1; 11 bases align to TRBD2. Looked up from germline, CDR1 is WSHSY and CDR2 is SAAADI. Trimming took 4 bases from V and 5 from J; bases not matched to a gene: 16. CDR3 size: 19 residues.

This chain joins TRBV19 and TRBJ2-2; D perhaps matches TRBD2 (5 bases). This CDR3 has 13 residues. Germline CDR1 and CDR2: LNHDA and SQIVND (reference sequence). V lost 1 base and J lost 8, with 8 bases in between. The CDR3 protein is CASSIGTAGELFF. For the CDR3, the DNA is TGTGCCAGTAGTATAGGGACTGCGGGGGAGCTGTTTTTT.

The CDR3 loop reads CASSFDSGRYNEQFF. The CDR3 bases are TGTGCCAGCAGCTTCGATAGCGGGAGGTATAATGAGCAGTTCTTC. This chain connects TRBV5-6 to TRBJ2-1, with 10 bases fitting TRBD2. The germline CDR1 and CDR2 sequences are SGHDT and YYEEEE. CDR3 length: 15 amino acids. V was clipped by 2 bases and J by 7 bases; unmatched bases: 6.

This rearrangement joins TRBV7-3 to TRBJ2-1, with D possibly matching TRBD1 (5 bases). The CDR3 sequence is 13 residues long. Per the germline V gene, CDR1 is SGHTA and CDR2 is FQGTGA. V lost 5 bases to trimming and J lost 10 bases, with 15 bases between them. CDR3 protein: CASSPGWGTEQFF. CDR3 bases: TGTGCCAGCAGCCCCGGCTGGGGCACGGAGCAGTTCTTC.

The chain couples TRBV11-2 to TRBJ1-5; TRBD1 aligns across 9 bases. The CDR3 is made up of 16 amino acids. The germline V gene encodes CDR1 SGHAT and CDR2 FQNNGV. The trim removed 1 base at V and 9 bases at J, leaving 10 bases unmatched. DNA of the CDR3: TGTGCCAGCAGCTTAGGGGGACAGGGCCTTATAACGCCCCAGCATTTT. This translates into CASSLGGQGLITPQHF.